This entry features one TCR beta chain sequence. The specificity of this receptor is unknown. No base quality values were provided; no much bigger clone lies one nucleotide off. The CDR3 covers 16 residues, taking in both the cysteine and the phenylalanine. The retained sequence is limited to the CDR3, 48 bases, with the frame set at the first base. Per the germline V gene, SGHAT is the CDR1 and FQNNGV is the CDR2. Between the V and J ends, shortened by 1 base and 0 bases respectively, the junction contains 13 bases. The method was the immunoSEQ multiplex PCR assay. Drawn from immuneACCESS, this table holds only the in-frame rearrangements with V and J called that TCRdb kept. Clones are partly lost; checked studies trace under half to an unresolved V gene and leave the rest unexplained. Across this sample there are hundreds of thousands of clones, with 70% to 90% seen only once. The ten top clones hold roughly 0.0089% of the sample.

The source of the sample is a study of shared T cell receptors in the human thymus (dated by TCRdb to about 2021). For the wider study: The study examined how self-reactive, shared T-cell receptor alpha chains are generated in the human thymus.

These data were likewise used in another study, on human thymus T cells. As the second publication notes: In Finland, the donors were immunologically healthy infants who were having open corrective cardiac surgery for congenital heart defects. Thymus tissue was collected as surgical resects that were removed during corrective cardiac surgery. Biased V and J gene segment usage appeared to be present in both thymic and peripheral blood repertoires. According to the related research, thymic TCR repertoires were highly overlapping among unrelated individuals. The study used about eight infant thymus samples plus four related peripheral blood samples to characterize TCR alpha and beta repertoires. The infant donors were roughly 7 to 244 days old, and the cohort included roughly six males and a couple of females. After being mechanically released from the tissue, thymocytes were kept at -70 degrees C in pellets of about 10-33 million cells. A QIAsymphony instrument was used to extract genomic DNA from the frozen cell pellets. The immunoSEQ multiplex PCR assay was used to amplify the TCRB and TCRAD loci from a standardized quantity of quality-controlled genomic DNA. The amplicons covered the V(D)J region and were long enough to include the CDR3 and to identify the V and J genes. The amplicons were sequenced on an Illumina platform via the commercial immunoSEQ service. Primer bias and sequencing errors were corrected using previously described methods, and TCRAD and TCRB definitions followed the IMGT database. immunoSEQ Analyzer 3.0 and VDJTools were used for repertoire analysis, which covered basic statistics, V/J segment usage, diversity estimates, rarefaction and pairwise overlap. Diversity was estimated with Chao1, ChaoE, Efron-Thisted, Shannon and inverse Simpson indices, and also on datasets down-sampled to the smallest sample. For repertoire overlap, CDR3 nucleotide sequence, V gene and J gene had to match strictly, and clustering was done by Jaccard-based multidimensional scaling. On average, thymus samples yielded around 800,000 unique TCRB clonotypes, whereas blood samples yielded some 85,000.

This TCR derives from a boy under three years old with a congenital heart defect. Donor details come from another sample of the same person, matched by shared clones. The sample consisted of thymocytes. The rearranged chain carries TRBV11-2 and TRBJ2-7, with TRBD1 perhaps the D gene, on 6 matching bases. CDR3 sequence: CASSLARTDYSYEQYF. The DNA sequence reads TGTGCCAGCAGCTTAGCGCGGACAGATTACTCCTACGAGCAGTACTTC.